These T cell receptor beta chains were read from a single sample in a study of PD-L1 blockade in urothelial cancer. Profiled with immunoSEQ multiplex PCR; TCRdb holds only in-frame clones, not every one. The data hold 50,000 to 65,000 clones, with approximately 80% observed a single time. Sequenced here: PBMCs, sampled around atezolizumab (anti-PD-L1) treatment. The receptors come from a man in his sixties or seventies with urothelial cancer. CDR3s include the opening cysteine and the closing phenylalanine or tryptophan. The order of the fields is V gene, J gene, CDR3 protein.

V: TRBV7-2; J: TRBJ2-1; CDR3: CASSVGLVGNNEQFF
V: TRBV7-7; J: TRBJ1-3; CDR3: CASSPDIGNTIYF
V: TRBV2; J: TRBJ2-2; CDR3: CASRLNRGPNTGELFF
V: TRBV25-1; J: TRBJ2-1; CDR3: CATLRGSTGPSVNEQFF
V: TRBV29-1; J: TRBJ2-3; CDR3: CSVEDPAGIDTQYF
V: TRBV27; J: TRBJ2-2; CDR3: CASSFLAGGLGGELFF
V: TRBV7-2; J: TRBJ2-7; CDR3: CASSLRLAGVVEQYF
V: TRBV19; J: TRBJ2-5; CDR3: CASSEQGSRETQYF
V: TRBV2; J: TRBJ1-1; CDR3: CASSRQGMNTEAFF
V: TRBV18; J: TRBJ2-7; CDR3: CASSPNGRSSYEQYF
V: TRBV10-3; J: TRBJ1-1; CDR3: CAISGTGFTEAFF
V: TRBV5-6; J: TRBJ2-7; CDR3: CASSWGFGGDEQYF
V: TRBV6-5; J: TRBJ2-5; CDR3: CASSPGQGREETQYF
V: TRBV2; J: TRBJ1-2; CDR3: CASTLATANYGYTF